This is a list of T cell receptor beta chains from one sample in a study of shared clonotypes between healthy human individuals. Sequenced by immunoSEQ multiplex PCR; TCRdb stores in-frame clones only, minus some. The top ten hold approximately 0.4% of the sample, which has approximately 2,000,000 clones, around 93% seen once. Sequencing used naive CD4+ T cells from PBMCs. These receptors all come from a young man in good health. Some clones in this sample may be carry-over from other donors' samples. The CDR3 runs from the conserved cysteine through the conserved F or W. A D gene is named only where the DNA matches it firmly. Clone size is shown for a subset of rows, as once, few, many or a class of expanded clone.

j_call | clone_size | d_call | v_call | cdr3_nt | cdr3_aa
TRBJ1-5 | once | NA | TRBV21-1 | TGTGCCAGCAGCAAAGCGGGACACCAGCCCCATCAGCCCCAGCATTTT | CASSKAGHQPHQPQHF
TRBJ1-2 | NA | NA | TRBV4-1 | TGCGCCAGCAGCCAAGAAGGGACAACACTCTATGGCTACACCTTC | CASSQEGTTLYGYTF
TRBJ2-5 | NA | NA | TRBV6-5 | TGTGCCAGCAGTTACCGGGGTCAAGAGACCCAGTACTTC | CASSYRGQETQYF
TRBJ1-3 | once | NA | TRBV12-1 | TGTGCCAGCAGCATGAGGAAGGTCGACTCTGGAAACACCATATATTTT | CASSMRKVDSGNTIYF
TRBJ2-3 | NA | NA | TRBV2 | TGTGCCAGCAGTTCAGGGGAGTTTAGCACAGATACGCAGTATTTT | CASSSGEFSTDTQYF
TRBJ1-1 | NA | NA | TRBV5-1 | TGCGCCAGCAGCTTGCCGAGGAAGAACACTGAAGCTTTCTTT | CASSLPRKNTEAFF
TRBJ2-1 | NA | NA | TRBV9 | TGTGCCAGCAGCGAGGGAGCCGGGACCCCCGCCTACAATGAGCAGTTCTTC | CASSEGAGTPAYNEQFF
TRBJ2-3 | NA | TRBD2 | TRBV29-1 | TGCAGCGTTGACAGGCGGGAGGGCCGGACAGATACGCAGTATTTT | CSVDRREGRTDTQYF
TRBJ2-7 | NA | NA | TRBV18 | TGTGCCAGCTCACCAATCGGGTGGGAGCAGTACTTC | CASSPIGWEQYF
TRBJ1-2 | NA | NA | TRBV10-3 | TGTGCCATCAGTGATAAGGACAGATACTATGGCTACACCTTC | CAISDKDRYYGYTF
TRBJ1-4 | NA | TRBD1 | TRBV7-2 | TGTGCCAGCAGCCAGACAGGGGGGAATGAAAAACTGTTTTTT | CASSQTGGNEKLFF
TRBJ2-5 | NA | NA | TRBV9 | TGTGCCAGCTCGCGTTTACCCCAAGAGACCCAGTACTTC | CASSRLPQETQYF
TRBJ1-1 | NA | NA | TRBV7-3 | TGTGCCAGCAGCTTACCCCCATCCTCAACCTTGAACACTGAAGCTTTCTTT | CASSLPPSSTLNTEAFF
TRBJ2-2 | NA | TRBD2 | TRBV28 | TGTGCCAGCGGAACTAGCGGGAGAGGAAGGACCGGGGAGCTGTTTTTT | CASGTSGRGRTGELFF
TRBJ2-7 | NA | NA | TRBV5-6 | TGTGCCAGCAGCATTGACAGGTACGAGCAGTACTTC | CASSIDRYEQYF
TRBJ1-4 | NA | NA | TRBV5-1 | TGCGCCAGCAGCTTGGAAAGGGTGAATGAAAAACTGTTTTTT | CASSLERVNEKLFF
TRBJ2-4 | NA | NA | TRBV28 | TGTGCCAGCAGTTTTAAGGGACTAGCCAAAAACATTCAGTACTTC | CASSFKGLAKNIQYF
TRBJ1-2 | NA | NA | TRBV7-3 | TGTGCCAGCAGCTTGACGGCTAACCCTGTCTATGGCTACACCTTC | CASSLTANPVYGYTF
TRBJ2-1 | NA | TRBD2 | TRBV18 | TGTGCCAGCTCACCACAGGGTAGCGGGAGCTCCTACAATGAGCAGTTCTTC | CASSPQGSGSSYNEQFF
TRBJ2-3 | NA | NA | TRBV7-3 | TGTGCCAGCAGTCGCGACTCTATTGCAAACACAGATACGCAGTATTTT | CASSRDSIANTDTQYF
TRBJ1-1 | NA | NA | TRBV6-5 | TGTGCCAGCAGTTACGACGGGGGGAACACTGAAGCTTTCTTT | CASSYDGGNTEAFF
TRBJ1-1 | NA | NA | TRBV12-5 | TGTGCTAGTGGTTTCGGGGGGGGCACTGAAGCTTTCTTT | CASGFGGGTEAFF
TRBJ2-5 | NA | TRBD1 | TRBV28 | TGTGCCAGCAGTCCTAACAGGGGGTACCAAGAGACCCAGTACTTC | CASSPNRGYQETQYF
TRBJ2-5 | NA | TRBD2 | TRBV5-1 | TGCGCCAGCTCACCGGCCCTAGCGGGAGAAGAGACCCAGTACTTC | CASSPALAGEETQYF
TRBJ2-1 | NA | NA | TRBV29-1 | TGCAGCGCAAAGACAGGGACTTACAATGAGCAGTTCTTC | CSAKTGTYNEQFF
TRBJ2-1 | NA | NA | TRBV30 | TGTGCCTGGAGCAGAGGGGGGAGTGGGTTCTTC | CAWSRGGSGFF
TRBJ1-1 | NA | TRBD1 | TRBV18 | TGTGCCAGCTCACCACCGGGCAGGGGGTACACTGAAGCTTTCTTT | CASSPPGRGYTEAFF
TRBJ2-5 | NA | TRBD2 | TRBV7-3 | TGTGCCAGCAGGGGACTAGGAGAGACCCAGTACTTC | CASRGLGETQYF